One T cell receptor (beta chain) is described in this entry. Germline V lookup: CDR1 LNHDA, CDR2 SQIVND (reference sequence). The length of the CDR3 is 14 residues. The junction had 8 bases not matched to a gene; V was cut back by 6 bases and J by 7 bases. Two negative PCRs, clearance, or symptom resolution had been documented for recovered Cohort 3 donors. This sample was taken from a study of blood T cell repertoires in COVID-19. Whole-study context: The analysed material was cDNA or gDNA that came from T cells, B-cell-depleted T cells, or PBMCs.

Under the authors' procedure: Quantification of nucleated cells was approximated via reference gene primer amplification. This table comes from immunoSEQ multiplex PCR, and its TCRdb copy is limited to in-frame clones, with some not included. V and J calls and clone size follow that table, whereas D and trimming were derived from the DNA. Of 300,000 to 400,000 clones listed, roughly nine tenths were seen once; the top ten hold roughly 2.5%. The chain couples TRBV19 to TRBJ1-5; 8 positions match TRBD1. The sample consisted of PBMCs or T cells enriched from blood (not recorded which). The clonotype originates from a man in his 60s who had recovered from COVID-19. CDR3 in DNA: TGTGCCAGTAGACCAGGGGGCTCGGTACAGCCCCAGCATTTT. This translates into CASRPGGSVQPQHF.